The source of this T cell receptor (beta chain) is a study of T cell responses to AZD1222 COVID-19 vaccine. General study findings and limits: Regions left unmutated in variants are reportedly the target of nearly half of spike-specific TCRs.

The CDR3 extends over 16 amino acids. Germline V gives CDR1 SGDLS, CDR2 YYNGEE. Between the trimmed V and J ends, which lost 3 bases and 4 bases, there was a span of 20 bases. Note on this clone: Its antigen is currently unknown.

Assay: immunoSEQ multiplex PCR; the TCRdb copy retains only in-frame clones and omits some. The repertoire holds 200,000 or so clones, with 88% as singletons. The sample here was peripheral blood, taken on day 0 of AZD1222 vaccination. The V call is TRBV9, the J call TRBJ2-7; D gene unclear. The sequence was obtained from an adult in good health. The CDR3 sequence is CASSESGGSRRYEQYF. For the CDR3, the DNA is TGTGCCAGCAGCGAGAGTGGTGGGTCTCGTCGATACGAGCAGTACTTC.